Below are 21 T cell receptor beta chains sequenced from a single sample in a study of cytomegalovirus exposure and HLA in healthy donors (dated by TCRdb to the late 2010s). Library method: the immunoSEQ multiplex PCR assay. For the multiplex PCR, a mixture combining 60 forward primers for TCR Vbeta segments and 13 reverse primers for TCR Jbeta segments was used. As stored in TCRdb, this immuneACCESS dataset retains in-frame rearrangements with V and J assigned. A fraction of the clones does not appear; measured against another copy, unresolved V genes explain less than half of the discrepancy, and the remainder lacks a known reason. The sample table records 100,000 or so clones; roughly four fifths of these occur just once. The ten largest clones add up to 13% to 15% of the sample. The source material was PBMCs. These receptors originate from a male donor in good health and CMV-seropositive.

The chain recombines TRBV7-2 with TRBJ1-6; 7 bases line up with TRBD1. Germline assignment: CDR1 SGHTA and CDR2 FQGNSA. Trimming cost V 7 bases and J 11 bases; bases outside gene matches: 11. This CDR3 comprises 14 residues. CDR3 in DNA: TGTGCCAGCACCGATAACAGGGGACGGACACCCCTCCACTTT. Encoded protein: CASTDNRGRTPLHF.

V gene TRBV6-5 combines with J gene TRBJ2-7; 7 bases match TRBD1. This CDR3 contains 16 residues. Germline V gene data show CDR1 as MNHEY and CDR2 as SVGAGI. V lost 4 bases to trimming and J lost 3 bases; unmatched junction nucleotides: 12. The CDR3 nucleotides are TGTGCCAGCAGTTCCCGGACAGGCCAAATGGGCTACGAGCAGTACTTC. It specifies CASSSRTGQMGYEQYF.

Written as DNA, the CDR3 is TGTGCCAGCAGCCAAGCTATTAGCGGGGGGTCCTACAATGAGCAGTTCTTC. Amino acids: CASSQAISGGSYNEQFF. This chain uses TRBV4-2 with TRBJ2-1; 10 nucleotides agree with TRBD2. With 1 base clipped from V and 1 base from J, the junction kept 4 bases outside the gene matches. Germline CDR1 LGHNA, CDR2 YNFKEQ. This CDR3 spans 17 amino acids.

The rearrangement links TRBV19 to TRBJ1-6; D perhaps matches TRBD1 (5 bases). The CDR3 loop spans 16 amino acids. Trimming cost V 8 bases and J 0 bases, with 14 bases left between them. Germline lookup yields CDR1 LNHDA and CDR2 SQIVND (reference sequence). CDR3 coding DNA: TGTGCCAGTGGCCGGGGGGATAGCTCCTATAATTCACCCCTCCACTTT. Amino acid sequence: CASGRGDSSYNSPLHF.

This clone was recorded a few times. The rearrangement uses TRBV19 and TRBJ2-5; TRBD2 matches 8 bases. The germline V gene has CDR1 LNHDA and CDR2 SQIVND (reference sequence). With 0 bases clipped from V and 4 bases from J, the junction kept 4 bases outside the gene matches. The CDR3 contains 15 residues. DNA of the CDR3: TGTGCCAGTAGTATAGATCGGGGGGGCCTAGAGACCCAGTACTTC. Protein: CASSIDRGGLETQYF.

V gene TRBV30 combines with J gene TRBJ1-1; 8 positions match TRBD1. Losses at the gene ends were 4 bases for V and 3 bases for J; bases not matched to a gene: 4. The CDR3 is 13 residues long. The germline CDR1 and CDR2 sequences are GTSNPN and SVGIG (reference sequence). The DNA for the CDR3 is TGTGCCTGGACAGGGGGCGAGGACACTGAAGCTTTCTTT. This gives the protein CAWTGGEDTEAFF.

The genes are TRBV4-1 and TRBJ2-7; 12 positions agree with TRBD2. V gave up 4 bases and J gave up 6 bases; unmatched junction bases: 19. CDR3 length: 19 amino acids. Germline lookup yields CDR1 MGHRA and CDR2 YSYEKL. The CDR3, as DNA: TGCGCCAGCAGCCGAGCCGGGACTAGCGGGTCTCCATGGGGGTCCGAGCAGTACTTC. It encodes CASSRAGTSGSPWGSEQYF.

CDR3 sequence: CAIGRSGVSSYNEQFF. The DNA of the CDR3 is TGTGCCATCGGCCGGAGCGGGGTTTCCTCCTACAATGAGCAGTTCTTC. The gene calls are TRBV10-3 and TRBJ2-1; TRBD2 aligns across 7 bases. V trimming: 8 bases; J trimming: 0 bases; junction bases outside the gene matches: 10. Germline CDR1 ENHRY, CDR2 SYGVKD. The CDR3 has 16 amino acids.

DNA for the CDR3: TGTGCCAGCAGTCAACGACAGGGTTCGACCGGGGAGCTGTTTTTT. Translating it yields CASSQRQGSTGELFF. This chain uses TRBV6-1 with TRBJ2-2, with TRBD1 identical over 7 bases. CDR1 and CDR2 (germline): MNHNS, SASEGT. The CDR3 contains 15 residues. The junction had 8 bases not matched to a gene; V was cut back by 5 bases and J by 5 bases.

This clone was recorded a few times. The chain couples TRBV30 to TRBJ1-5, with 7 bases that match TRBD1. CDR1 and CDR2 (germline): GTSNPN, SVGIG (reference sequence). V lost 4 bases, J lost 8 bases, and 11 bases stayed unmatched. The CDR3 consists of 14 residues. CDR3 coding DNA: TGTGCCTGGACCAAAGACAGGGACAGTAAGCCCCAGCATTTT. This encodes CAWTKDRDSKPQHF.

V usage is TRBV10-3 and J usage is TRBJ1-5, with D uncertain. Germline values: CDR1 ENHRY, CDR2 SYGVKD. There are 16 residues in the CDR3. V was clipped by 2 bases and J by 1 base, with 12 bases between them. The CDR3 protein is CAISEGTGQSNQPQHF. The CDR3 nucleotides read TGTGCCATCAGTGAGGGAACGGGTCAGAGCAATCAGCCCCAGCATTTT.

The CDR3, as DNA: TGCGCCAGCAGCTTGGGGGGCAACACCGGGGAGCTGTTTTTT. Protein: CASSLGGNTGELFF. V is TRBV5-1 and J is TRBJ2-2, with D maybe TRBD1 (5 bases). Germline-derived CDR1 and CDR2 are SGHRS and YFSETQ. Trimming pared 0 bases from V and 2 bases from J, leaving 5 bases between. CDR3 size: 14 residues.

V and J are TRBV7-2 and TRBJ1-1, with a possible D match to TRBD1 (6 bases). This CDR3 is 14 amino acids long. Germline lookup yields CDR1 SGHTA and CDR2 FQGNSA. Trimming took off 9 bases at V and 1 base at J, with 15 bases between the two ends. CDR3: CASRYRAQNTEAFF. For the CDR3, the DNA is TGTGCCAGTCGATACAGGGCCCAGAACACTGAAGCTTTCTTT.

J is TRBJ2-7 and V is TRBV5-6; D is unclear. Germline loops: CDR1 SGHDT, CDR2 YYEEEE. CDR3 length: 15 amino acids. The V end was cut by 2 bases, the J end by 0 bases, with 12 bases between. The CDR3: CASSFLRVSSYEQYF. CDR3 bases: TGTGCCAGCAGCTTTTTACGGGTTAGCTCCTACGAGCAGTACTTC.

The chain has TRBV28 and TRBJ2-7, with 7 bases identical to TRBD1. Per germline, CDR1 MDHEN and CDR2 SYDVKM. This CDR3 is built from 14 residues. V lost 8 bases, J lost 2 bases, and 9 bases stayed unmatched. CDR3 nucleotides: TGTGCCAGCTTTCAGGGGGTGTCAACCTACGAGCAGTACTTC. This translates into CASFQGVSTYEQYF.

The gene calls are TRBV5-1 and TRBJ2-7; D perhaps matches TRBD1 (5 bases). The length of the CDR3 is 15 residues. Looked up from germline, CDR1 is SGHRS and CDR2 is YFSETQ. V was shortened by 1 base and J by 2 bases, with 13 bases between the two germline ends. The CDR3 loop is CASSLIGQGTYEQYF. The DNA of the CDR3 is TGCGCCAGCAGCTTGATCGGGCAGGGTACCTACGAGCAGTACTTC.

The CDR3 DNA reads TGTGCCAGCAGCCCCGGACAGGGGCGAAGCTCCTACAATGAGCAGTTCTTC. Its translation: CASSPGQGRSSYNEQFF. The J gene is TRBJ2-1, the V gene TRBV11-3, with 9 bases identical to TRBD1. The V gene's germline CDR1 is SGHNT and CDR2 YENEEA. The CDR3 runs to 17 residues. Trimming at V came to 5 bases and at J to 0 bases, leaving 8 bases not matched to a gene.

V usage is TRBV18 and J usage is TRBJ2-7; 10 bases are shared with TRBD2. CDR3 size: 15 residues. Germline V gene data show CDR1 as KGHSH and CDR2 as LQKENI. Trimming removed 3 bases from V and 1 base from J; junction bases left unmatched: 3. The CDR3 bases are TGTGCCAGCTCACCGGCTAGCGGGGGATCCTACGAGCAGTACTTC. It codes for CASSPASGGSYEQYF.

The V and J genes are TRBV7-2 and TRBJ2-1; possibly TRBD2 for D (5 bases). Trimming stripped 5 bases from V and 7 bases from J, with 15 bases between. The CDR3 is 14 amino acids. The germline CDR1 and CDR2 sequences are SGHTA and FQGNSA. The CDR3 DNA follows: TGTGCCAGCAGCGGACCTCCCCTAGCTAATGAGCAGTTCTTC. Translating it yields CASSGPPLANEQFF. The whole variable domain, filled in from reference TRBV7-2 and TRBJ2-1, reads GAGVSQSPSNKVTEKGKDVELRCDPISGHTALYWYRQSLGQGLEFLIYFQGNSAPDKSGLPSDRFSAERTGGSVSTLTIQRTQQEDSAVYLCASSGPPLANEQFFGPGTRLTVL.

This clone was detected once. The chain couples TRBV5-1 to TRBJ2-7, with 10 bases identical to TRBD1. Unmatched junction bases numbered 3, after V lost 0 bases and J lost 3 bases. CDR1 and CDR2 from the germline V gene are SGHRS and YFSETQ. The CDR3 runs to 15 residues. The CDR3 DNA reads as TGCGCCAGCAGCTTGGGCGGGACAGGGGTCTACGAGCAGTACTTC. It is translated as CASSLGGTGVYEQYF.

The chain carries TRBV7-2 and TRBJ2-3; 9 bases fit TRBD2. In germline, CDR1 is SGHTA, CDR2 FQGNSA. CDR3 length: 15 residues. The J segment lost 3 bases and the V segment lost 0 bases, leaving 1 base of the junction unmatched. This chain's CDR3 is CASSLASGGTDTQYF. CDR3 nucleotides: TGTGCCAGCAGCTTAGCTAGCGGGGGAACAGATACGCAGTATTTT.